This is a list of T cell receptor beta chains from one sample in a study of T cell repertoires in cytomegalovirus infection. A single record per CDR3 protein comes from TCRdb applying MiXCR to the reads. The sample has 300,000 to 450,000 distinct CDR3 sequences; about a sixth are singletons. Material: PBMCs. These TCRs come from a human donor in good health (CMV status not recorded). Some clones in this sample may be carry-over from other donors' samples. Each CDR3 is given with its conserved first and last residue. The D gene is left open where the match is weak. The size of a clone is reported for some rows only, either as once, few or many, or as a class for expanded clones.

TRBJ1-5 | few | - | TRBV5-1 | TGCGCCAGCAGCTTGGCACCAGGGAAGGGTTCTGGGAGCAATCAGCCCCAGCATTTT | CASSLAPGKGSGSNQPQHF
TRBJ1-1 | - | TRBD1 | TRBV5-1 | TGCGCCAGCAGCTCACAGACAGGGGGCAACTTTCATACTGAAGCTTTCTTT | CASSSQTGGNFHTEAFF
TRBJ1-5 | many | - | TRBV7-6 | TGTGCCAGCAGCTTACAGGGTGGCAATCAGCCCCAGCATTTT | CASSLQGGNQPQHF
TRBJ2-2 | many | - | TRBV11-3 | TGTGCCAGCACCTGGGTGACGAACACCGGGGAGCTGTTTTTT | CASTWVTNTGELFF
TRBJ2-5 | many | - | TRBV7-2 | TGTGCCAGCAGCCTCACCCGGGAGACCCAGTACTTC | CASSLTRETQYF
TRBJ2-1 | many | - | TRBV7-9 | TGTGCCAGCAGCCCCCGGGGGTATGAGCAGTTCTTC | CASSPRGYEQFF
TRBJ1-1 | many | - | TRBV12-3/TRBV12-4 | TGTGCCAGCAGTTACTGGGGAGGAGAGAACACTGAAGCTTTCTTT | CASSYWGGENTEAFF
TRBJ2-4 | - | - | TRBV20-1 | TGCAGTGTGACGGATCACATTCAGTACTTC | CSVTDHIQYF
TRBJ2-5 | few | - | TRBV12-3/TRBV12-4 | TGTGCCAGCAGTTTCAGAGAAGAGACCCAGTACTTC | CASSFREETQYF
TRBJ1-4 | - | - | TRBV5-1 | TGCGCCAGCAGCAACAACCCGGGACCAACTAATGAAAAACTGTTTTTT | CASSNNPGPTNEKLFF
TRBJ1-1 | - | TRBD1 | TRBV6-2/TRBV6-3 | TGTGCCAGCAGTTACGGGACAGGGGTCGGGAAAGCTTTCTTT | CASSYGTGVGKAFF
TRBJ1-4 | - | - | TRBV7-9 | TGTGCCAGCAGCTTTAGCGGTGTGGAGGCAGGGGAGGAAAAACTGTTTTTT | CASSFSGVEAGEEKLFF
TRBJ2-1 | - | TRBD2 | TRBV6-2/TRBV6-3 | TGTGCCAGCAGTTACGACAAACTAGCGGGAGTCAATGAGCAGTTCTTC | CASSYDKLAGVNEQFF
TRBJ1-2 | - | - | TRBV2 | TGTGCCAGCAACATTTTCCCGGAGGGCTACACCTTC | CASNIFPEGYTF
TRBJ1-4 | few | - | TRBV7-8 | TGTGCCAGCAGCTTAAACAGGGTTGGTGAAAAACTGTTTTTT | CASSLNRVGEKLFF
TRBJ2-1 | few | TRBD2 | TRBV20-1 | TGCAGTGCTGGTACTAGCGGGTACTACAATGAGCAGTTCTTC | CSAGTSGYYNEQFF
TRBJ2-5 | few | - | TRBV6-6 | TGTGCCAGCAGCCGCTCCGGGACGGCACAAGAGACCCAGTACTTC | CASSRSGTAQETQYF
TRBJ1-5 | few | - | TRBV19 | TGTGCCAGTAGTATAGATCTTGGTAACAGCTATCAGCCCCAGCATTTT | CASSIDLGNSYQPQHF
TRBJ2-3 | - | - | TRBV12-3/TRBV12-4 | TGTGCCAGCAGGCCGCGTTTGGATACGCAGTATTTT | CASRPRLDTQYF
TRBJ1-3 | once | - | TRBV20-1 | TGCAGTGCCCCGCAGGGTGGAAACACCATATATTTT | CSAPQGGNTIYF
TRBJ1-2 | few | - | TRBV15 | TGTGCCACCAGCAGAGCAGGGACTTGGAGCTACACCTTC | CATSRAGTWSYTF
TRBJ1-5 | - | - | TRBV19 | TGTGCCAGTAGGGGAGACGGGAGGGGCAATCAGCCCCAGCATTTT | CASRGDGRGNQPQHF
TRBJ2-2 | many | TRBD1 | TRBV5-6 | TGTGCCAGCAGCGCGACAGGGGGCTTCGGGGAGCTGTTTTTT | CASSATGGFGELFF
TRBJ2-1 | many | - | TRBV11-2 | TGTGCCAGCAGCTTCGGCGACGGGTACAATGAGCAGTTCTTC | CASSFGDGYNEQFF
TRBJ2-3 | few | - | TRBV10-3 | TGTGCCTTACGGGGGAGCACAGATACGCAGTATTTT | CALRGSTDTQYF
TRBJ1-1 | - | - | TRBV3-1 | TGTGCCAGCGGCATAGGCCAGAACACTGAAGCTTTCTTT | CASGIGQNTEAFF
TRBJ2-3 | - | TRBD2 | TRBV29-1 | TGCAGCGTTGAACGGCTAGCGGGAAACACAGATACGCAGTATTTT | CSVERLAGNTDTQYF
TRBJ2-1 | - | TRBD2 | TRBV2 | TGTGCCAGCAGTGAATATAGCGGGGGGCTATTCAATGAGCAGTTCTTC | CASSEYSGGLFNEQFF
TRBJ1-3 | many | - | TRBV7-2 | TGTGCCAGCAGCTTAGACAGGGTTACCCGGACAGACTCTGGAAACACCATATATTTT | CASSLDRVTRTDSGNTIYF
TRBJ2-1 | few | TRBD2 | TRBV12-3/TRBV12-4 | TGTGCCAGCCAGCCCCTTAGGGCTAGCGGGGGCGGGGGTGAGCAGTTCTTC | CASQPLRASGGGGEQFF
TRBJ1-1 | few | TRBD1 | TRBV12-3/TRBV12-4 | TGTGCCAGCCTACAGGGGGGAGGGACTGAAGCTTTCTTT | CASLQGGGTEAFF
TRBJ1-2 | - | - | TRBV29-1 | TGCAGCGTGAGGGGAAATCAAGGCTACACCTTC | CSVRGNQGYTF
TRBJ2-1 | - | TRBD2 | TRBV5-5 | TGTGCCAGCAGCTTCGGACTAGCGGGGATCTACAATGAGCAGTTCTTC | CASSFGLAGIYNEQFF
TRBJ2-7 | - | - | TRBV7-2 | TGTGCCAGCAGCGTCAAGGGGGTATGGTCCTACGAGCAGTACTTC | CASSVKGVWSYEQYF
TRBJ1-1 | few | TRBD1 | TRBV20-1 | TGCAGTGCCCCGGACAGGCGGAACACTGAAGCTTTCTTT | CSAPDRRNTEAFF
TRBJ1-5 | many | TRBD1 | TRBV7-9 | TGTGCCAGCTCGGGACAGGTTAGCAATCAGCCCCAGCATTTT | CASSGQVSNQPQHF
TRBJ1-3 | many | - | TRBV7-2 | TGTGCCAGCACCCCGACAGACTCTGGAAACACCATATATTTT | CASTPTDSGNTIYF
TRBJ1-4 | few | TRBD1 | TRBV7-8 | TGTGCCAGCAGCCAGGACAGGCTGAATGAAAAACTGTTTTTT | CASSQDRLNEKLFF
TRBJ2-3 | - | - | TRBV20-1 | TGCAGTGCTAAGTCCCCCGGCGCCGCCCGAATGGATACGCAGTATTTT | CSAKSPGAARMDTQYF
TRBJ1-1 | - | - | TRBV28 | TGTGCCAGCAGTTTATCAGCGAACACTGAAGCTTTCTTT | CASSLSANTEAFF
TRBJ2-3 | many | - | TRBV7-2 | TGTGCCAGCAGCCCATGGGAGGTGCGGAATACGCAGTATTTT | CASSPWEVRNTQYF
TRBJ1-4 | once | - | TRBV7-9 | TGTGCCAGCAGCCTACGGACTCCTAATGAAAAACTGTTTTTT | CASSLRTPNEKLFF
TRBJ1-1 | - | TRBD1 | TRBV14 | TGTGCCAGCAGCCAAAGCGCCGGGACAGAGAACACTGAAGCTTTCTTT | CASSQSAGTENTEAFF
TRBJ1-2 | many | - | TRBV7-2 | TGTGCCAGCAGCTTAGCTCAGGGGTACTATGGCTACACCTTC | CASSLAQGYYGYTF
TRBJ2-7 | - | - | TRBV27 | TGTGCCAGCAGTCTGTCCGGACGGGAGTACCAATACGAGCAGTACTTC | CASSLSGREYQYEQYF